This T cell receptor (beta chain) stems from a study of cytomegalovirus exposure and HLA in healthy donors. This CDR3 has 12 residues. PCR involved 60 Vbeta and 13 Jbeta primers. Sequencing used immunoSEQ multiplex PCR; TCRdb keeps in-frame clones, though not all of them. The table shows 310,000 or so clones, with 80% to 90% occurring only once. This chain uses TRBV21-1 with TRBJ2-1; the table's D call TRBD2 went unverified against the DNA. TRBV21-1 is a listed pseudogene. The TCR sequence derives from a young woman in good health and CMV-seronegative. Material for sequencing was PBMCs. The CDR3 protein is CAEGRLYNEQFF. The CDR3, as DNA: TGTGCGGAGGGGAGGCTCTACAATGAGCAGTTCTTC.